This TCR beta chain was identified in a study of T-cell memory formation after mild COVID-19. In TCRdb, the 5' RACE reads were re-called with MiXCR into one record per CDR3 protein. The table has 110,000 or so distinct CDR3 sequences, 22% seen once. Study results and limitations: Some responding clones appeared in pre-infection memory, suggesting cross-reactive memory joined. Contracting clones, day 15 to 85, had balanced CD4/CD8, and later expanders favored CD4+. Contracting CD4+ clones sat mainly in CM and EM; CD8+ in EMRA.

The CDR3 runs to 19 residues. As concerns this clonotype: Its target is not known.

The clonotype originates from a man between 18 and 35 years old who had mild COVID-19 (a few samples of this study predate the infection). Cell type and time point are not known. This rearrangement joins TRBV3-2 to TRBJ2-5; the DNA was not used to check the table's D call, TRBD2. TRBV3-2 is assigned pseudogene status. Source material: PBMCs or a T cell subset sorted from them (not recorded which). CDR3 loop: CASSQGLPPQRGVQETQYF. The CDR3 DNA reads as TGTGCCAGCAGCCAAGGACTACCCCCCCAGCGGGGGGTCCAAGAGACCCAGTACTTC.